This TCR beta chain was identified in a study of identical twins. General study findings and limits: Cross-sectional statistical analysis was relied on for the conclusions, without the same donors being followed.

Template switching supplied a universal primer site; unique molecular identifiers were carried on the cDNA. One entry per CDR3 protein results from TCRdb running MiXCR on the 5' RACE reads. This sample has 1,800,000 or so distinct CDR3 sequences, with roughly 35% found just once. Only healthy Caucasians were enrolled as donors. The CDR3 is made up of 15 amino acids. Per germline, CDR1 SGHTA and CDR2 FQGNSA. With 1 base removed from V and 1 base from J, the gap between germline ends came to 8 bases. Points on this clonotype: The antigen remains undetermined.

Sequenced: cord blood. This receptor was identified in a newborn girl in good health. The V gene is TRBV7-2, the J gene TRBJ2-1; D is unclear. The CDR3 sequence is CASSLVTLSYNEQFF. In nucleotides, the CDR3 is TGTGCCAGCAGCTTAGTGACCTTATCCTACAATGAGCAGTTCTTC.